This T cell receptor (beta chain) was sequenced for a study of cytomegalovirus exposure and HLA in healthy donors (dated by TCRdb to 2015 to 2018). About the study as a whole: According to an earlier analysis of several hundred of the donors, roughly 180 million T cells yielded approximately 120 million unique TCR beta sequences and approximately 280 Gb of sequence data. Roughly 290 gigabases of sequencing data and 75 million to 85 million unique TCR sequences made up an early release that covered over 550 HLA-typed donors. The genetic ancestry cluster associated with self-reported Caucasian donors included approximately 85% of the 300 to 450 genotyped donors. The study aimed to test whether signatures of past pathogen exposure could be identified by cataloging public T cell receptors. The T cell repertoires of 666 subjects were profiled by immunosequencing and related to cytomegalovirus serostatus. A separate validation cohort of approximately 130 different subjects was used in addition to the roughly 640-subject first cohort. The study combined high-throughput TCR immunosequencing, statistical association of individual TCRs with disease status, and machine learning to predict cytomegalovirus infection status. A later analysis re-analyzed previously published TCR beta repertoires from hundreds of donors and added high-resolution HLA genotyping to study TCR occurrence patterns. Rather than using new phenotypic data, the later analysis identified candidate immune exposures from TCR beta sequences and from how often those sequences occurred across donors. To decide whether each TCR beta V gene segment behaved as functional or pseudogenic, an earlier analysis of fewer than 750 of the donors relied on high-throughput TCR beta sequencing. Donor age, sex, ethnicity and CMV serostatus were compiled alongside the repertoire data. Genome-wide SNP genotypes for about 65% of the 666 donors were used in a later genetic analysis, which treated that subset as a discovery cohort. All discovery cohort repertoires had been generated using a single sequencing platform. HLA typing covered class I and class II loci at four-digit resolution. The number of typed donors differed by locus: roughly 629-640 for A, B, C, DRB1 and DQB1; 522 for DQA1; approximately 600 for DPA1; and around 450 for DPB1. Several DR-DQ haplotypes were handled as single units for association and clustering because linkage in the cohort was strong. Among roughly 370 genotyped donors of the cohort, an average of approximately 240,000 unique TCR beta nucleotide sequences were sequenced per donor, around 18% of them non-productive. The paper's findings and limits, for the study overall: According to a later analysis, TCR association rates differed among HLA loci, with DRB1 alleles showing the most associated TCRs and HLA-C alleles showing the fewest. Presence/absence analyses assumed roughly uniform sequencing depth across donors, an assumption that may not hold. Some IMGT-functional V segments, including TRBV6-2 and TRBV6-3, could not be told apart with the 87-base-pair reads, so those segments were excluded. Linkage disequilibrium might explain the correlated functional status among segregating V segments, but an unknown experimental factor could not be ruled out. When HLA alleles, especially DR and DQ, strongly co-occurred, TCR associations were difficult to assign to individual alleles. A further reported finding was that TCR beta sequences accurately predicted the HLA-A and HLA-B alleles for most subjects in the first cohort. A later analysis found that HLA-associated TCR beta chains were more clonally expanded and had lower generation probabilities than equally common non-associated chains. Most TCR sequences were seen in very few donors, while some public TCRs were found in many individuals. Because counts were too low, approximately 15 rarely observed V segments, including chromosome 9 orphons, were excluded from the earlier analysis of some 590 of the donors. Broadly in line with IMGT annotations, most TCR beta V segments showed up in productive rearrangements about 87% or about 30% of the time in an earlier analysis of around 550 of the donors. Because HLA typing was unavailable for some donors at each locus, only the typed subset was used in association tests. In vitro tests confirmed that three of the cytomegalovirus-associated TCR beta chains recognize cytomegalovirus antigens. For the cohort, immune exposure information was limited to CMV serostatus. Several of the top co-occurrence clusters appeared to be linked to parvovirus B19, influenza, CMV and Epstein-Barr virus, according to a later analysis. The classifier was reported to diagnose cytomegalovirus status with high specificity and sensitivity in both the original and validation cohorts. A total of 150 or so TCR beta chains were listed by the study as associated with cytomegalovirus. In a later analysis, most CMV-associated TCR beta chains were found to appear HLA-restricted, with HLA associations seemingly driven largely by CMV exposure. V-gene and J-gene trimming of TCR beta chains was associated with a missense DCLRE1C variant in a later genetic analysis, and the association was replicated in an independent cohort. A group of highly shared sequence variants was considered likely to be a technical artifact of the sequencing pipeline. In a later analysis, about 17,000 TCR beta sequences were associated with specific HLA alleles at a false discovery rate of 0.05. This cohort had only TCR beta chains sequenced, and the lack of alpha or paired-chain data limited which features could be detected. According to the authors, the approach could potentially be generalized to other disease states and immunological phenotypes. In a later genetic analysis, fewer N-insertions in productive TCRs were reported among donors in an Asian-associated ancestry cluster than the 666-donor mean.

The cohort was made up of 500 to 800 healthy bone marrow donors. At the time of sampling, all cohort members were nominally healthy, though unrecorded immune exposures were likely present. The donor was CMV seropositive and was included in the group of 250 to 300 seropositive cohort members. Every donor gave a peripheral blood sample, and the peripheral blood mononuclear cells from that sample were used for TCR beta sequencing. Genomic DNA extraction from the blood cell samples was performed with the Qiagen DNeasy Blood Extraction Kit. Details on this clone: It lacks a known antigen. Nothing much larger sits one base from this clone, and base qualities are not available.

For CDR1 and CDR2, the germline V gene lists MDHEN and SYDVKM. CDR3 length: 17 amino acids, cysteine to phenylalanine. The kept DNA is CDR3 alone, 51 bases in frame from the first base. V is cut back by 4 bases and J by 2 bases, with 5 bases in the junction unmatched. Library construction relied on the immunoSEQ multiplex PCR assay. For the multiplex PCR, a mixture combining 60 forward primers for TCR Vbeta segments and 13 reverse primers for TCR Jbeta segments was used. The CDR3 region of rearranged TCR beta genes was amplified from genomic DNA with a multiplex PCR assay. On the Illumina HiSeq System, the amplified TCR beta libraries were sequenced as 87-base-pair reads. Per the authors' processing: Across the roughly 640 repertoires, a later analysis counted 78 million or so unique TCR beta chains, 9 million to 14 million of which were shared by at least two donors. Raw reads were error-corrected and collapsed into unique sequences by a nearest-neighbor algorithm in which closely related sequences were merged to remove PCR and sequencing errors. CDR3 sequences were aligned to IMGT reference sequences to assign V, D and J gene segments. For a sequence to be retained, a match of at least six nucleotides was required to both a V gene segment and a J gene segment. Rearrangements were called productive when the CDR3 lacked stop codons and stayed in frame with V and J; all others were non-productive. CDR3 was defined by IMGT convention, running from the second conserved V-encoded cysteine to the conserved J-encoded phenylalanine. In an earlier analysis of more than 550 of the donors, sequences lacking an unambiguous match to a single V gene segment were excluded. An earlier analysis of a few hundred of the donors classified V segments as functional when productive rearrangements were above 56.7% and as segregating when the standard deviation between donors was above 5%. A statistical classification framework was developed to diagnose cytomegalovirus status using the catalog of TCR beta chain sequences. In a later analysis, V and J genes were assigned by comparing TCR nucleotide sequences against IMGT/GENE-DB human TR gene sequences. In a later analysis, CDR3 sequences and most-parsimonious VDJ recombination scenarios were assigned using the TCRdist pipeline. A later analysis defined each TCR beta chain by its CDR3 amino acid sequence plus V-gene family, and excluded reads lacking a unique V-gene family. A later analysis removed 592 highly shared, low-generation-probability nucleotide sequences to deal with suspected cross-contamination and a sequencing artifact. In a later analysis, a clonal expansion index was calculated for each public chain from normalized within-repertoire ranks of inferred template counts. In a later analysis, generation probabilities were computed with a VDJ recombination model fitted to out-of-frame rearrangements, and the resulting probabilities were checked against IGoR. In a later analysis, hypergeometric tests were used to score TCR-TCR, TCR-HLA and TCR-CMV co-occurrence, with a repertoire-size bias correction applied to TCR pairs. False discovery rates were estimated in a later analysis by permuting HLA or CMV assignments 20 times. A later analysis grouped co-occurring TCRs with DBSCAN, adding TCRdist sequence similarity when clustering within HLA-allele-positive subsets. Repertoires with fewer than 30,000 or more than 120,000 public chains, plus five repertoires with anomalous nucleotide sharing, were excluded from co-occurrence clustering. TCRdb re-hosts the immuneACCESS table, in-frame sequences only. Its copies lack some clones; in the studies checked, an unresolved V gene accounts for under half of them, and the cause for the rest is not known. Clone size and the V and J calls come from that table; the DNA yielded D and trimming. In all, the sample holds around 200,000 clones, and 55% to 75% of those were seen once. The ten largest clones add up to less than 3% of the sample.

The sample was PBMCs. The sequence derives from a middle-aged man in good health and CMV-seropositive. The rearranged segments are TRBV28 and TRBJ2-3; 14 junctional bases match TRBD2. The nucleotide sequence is TGTGCCAGCAGTTCCGGACTAGCGGGGGGCACCACAGATACGCAGTATTTT. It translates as CASSSGLAGGTTDTQYF.